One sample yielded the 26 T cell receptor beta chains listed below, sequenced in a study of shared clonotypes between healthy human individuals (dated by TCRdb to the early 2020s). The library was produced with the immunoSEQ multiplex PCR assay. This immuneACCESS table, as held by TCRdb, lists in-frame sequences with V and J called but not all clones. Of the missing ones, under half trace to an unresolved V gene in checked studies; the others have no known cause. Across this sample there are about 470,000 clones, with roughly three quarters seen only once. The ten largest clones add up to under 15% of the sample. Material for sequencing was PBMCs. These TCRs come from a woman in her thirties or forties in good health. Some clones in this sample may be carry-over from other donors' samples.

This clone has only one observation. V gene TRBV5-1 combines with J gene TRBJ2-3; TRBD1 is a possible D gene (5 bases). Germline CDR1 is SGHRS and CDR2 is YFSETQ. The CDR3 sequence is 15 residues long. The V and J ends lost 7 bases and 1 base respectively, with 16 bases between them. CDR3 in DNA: TGCGCCAGCTCGCAGGGCCTTTATGGCACAGATACGCAGTATTTT. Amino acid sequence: CASSQGLYGTDTQYF.

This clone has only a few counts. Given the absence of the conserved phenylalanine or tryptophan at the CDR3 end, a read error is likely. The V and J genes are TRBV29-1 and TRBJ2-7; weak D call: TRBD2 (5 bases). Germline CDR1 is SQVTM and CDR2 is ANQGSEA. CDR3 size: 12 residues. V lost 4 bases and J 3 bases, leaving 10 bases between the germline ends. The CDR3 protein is CSVVDLHYEQYL. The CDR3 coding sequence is TGCAGCGTTGTGGACTTACACTACGAGCAGTACCTC.

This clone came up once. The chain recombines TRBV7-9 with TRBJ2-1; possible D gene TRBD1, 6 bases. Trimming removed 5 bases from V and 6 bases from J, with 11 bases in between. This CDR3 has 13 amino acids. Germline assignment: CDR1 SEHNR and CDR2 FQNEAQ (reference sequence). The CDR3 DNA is TGTGCCAGCAGCCCCAGGACAGCCAATGAGCAGTTCTTC. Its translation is CASSPRTANEQFF.

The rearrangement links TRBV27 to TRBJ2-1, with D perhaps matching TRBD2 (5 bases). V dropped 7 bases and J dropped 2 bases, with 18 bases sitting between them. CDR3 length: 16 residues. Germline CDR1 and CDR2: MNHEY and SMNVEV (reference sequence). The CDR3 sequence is CASTSLGFGPYNEQFF. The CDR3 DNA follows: TGTGCCAGCACTAGCCTGGGGTTTGGGCCCTACAATGAGCAGTTCTTC.

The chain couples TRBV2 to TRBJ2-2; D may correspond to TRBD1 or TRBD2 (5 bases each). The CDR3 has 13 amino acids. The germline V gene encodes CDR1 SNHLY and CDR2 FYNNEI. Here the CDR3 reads CGTGQTNTGELFF. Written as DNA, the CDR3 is TGTGGTACGGGGCAGACGAACACCGGGGAGCTGTTTTTT.

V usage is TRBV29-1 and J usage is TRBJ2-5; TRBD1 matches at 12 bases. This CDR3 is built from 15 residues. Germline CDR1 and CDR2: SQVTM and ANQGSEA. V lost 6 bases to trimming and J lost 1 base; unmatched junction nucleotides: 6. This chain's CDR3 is CSVTGTGGFQETQYF. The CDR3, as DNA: TGCAGCGTGACCGGGACAGGGGGCTTCCAAGAGACCCAGTACTTC.

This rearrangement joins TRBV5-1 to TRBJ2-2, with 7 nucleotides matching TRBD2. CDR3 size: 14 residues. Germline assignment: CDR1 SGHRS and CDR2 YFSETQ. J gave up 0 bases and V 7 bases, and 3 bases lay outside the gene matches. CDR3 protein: CASASGTNTGELFF. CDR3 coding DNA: TGCGCCAGCGCTAGCGGAACGAACACCGGGGAGCTGTTTTTT.

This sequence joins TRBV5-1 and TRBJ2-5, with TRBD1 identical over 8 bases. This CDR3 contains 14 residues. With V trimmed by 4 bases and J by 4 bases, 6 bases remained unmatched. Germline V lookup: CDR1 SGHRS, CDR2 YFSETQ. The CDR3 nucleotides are TGCGCCAGCAGCCTCGGGACAGGTCTAGAGACCCAGTACTTC. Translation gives CASSLGTGLETQYF.

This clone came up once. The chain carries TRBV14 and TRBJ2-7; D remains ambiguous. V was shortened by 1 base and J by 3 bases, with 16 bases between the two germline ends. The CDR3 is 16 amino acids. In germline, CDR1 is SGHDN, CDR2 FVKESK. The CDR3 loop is CASSQGPTVIYYEQYF. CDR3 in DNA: TGTGCCAGCAGCCAAGGGCCGACGGTAATATACTACGAGCAGTACTTC.

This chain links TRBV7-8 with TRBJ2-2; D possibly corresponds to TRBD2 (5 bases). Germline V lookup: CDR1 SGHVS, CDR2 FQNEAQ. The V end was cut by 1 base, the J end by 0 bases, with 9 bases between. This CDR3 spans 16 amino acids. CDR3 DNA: TGTGCCAGCAGCTTAGGGCTAGCCGCGAACACCGGGGAGCTGTTTTTT. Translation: CASSLGLAANTGELFF. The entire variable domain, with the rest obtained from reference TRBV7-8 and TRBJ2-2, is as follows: GAGVSQSPRYKVAKRGQDVALRCDPISGHVSLFWYQQALGQGPEFLTYFQNEAQLDKSGLPSDRFFAERPEGSVSTLKIQRTQQEDSAVYLCASSLGLAANTGELFFGEGSRLTVL.

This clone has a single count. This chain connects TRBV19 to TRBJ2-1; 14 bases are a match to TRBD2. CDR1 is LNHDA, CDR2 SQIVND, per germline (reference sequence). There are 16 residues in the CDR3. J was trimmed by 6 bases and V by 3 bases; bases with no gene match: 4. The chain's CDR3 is CASSIRTSGGLNEQFF. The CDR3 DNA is TGTGCCAGTAGTATTCGGACTAGCGGGGGGCTCAATGAGCAGTTCTTC.

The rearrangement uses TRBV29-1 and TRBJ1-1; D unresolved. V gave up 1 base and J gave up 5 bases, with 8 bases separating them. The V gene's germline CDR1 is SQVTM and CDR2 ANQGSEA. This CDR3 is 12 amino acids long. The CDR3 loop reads CSVEVRETEAFF. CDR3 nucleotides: TGCAGCGTTGAAGTTAGGGAAACTGAAGCTTTCTTT.

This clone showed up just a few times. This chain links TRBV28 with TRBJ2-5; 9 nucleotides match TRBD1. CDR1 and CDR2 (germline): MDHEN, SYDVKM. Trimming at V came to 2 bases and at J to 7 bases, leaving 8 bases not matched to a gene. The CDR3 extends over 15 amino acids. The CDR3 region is CASSLPGTGRVTQYF. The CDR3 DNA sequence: TGTGCCAGCAGTTTACCCGGGACAGGGAGGGTGACCCAGTACTTC.

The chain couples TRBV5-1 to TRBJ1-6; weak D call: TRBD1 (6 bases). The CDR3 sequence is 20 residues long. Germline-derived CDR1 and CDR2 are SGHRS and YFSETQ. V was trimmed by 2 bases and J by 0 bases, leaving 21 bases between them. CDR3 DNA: TGCGCCAGCAGCTTTGGACCCAGCGGTGACAGGAACTCCTATAATTCACCCCTCCACTTT. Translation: CASSFGPSGDRNSYNSPLHF.

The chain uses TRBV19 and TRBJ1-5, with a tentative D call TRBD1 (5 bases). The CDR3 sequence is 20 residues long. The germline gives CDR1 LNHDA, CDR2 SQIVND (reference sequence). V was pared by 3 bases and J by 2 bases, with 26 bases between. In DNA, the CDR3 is TGTGCCAGTAGTATTTACCCGGGACGACTCGCCGCTTTTGGCAATCAGCCCCAGCATTTT. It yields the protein CASSIYPGRLAAFGNQPQHF.

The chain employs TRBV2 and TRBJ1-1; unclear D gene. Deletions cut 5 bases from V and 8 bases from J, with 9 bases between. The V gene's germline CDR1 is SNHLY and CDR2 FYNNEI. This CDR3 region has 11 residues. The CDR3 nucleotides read TGTGCCAGCAGTCGTCAGAGAGAAGCTTTCTTT. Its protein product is CASSRQREAFF.

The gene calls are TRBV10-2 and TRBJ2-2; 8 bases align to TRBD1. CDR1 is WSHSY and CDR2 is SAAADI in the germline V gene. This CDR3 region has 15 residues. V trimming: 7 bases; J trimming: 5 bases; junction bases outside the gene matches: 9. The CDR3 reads CASTLGQGGTGELFF. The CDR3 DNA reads TGCGCCAGCACCCTAGGACAGGGTGGTACCGGGGAGCTGTTTTTT.

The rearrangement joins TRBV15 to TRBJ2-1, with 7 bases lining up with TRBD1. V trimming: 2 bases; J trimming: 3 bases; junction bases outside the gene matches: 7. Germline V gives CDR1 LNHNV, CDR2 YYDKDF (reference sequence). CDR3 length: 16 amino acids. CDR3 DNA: TGTGCCACCAGCAGAATGACAGGGAAGGGCTACAATGAGCAGTTCTTC. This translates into CATSRMTGKGYNEQFF.

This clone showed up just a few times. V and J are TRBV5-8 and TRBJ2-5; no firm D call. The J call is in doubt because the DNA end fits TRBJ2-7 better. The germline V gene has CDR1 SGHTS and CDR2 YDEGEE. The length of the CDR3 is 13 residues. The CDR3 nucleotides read TGTGCCAGCAGCTTCGGGCGGACCTACGAGCAGTACTTC. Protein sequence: CASSFGRTYEQYF.

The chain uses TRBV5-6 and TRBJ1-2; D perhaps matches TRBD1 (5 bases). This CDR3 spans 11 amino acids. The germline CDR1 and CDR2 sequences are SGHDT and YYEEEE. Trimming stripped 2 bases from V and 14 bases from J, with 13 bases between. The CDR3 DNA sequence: TGTGCCAGCAGCTTTTTAGGGGCGCAGACCTTC. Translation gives CASSFLGAQTF.

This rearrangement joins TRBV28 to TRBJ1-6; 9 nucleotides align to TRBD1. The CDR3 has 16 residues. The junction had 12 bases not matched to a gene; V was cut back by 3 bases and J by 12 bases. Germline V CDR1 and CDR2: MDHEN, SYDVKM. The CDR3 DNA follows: TGTGCCAGCAGTTTCGGCCGACAGGGGGTCGGGCGACCCCTCCACTTT. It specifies CASSFGRQGVGRPLHF.

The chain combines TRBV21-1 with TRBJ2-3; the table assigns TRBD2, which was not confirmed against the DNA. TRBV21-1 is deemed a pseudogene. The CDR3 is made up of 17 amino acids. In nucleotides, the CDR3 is TGTGCCAGCAGCAAAGGGGCTAGCGGGAGATCAACAGATACGCAGTATTTT. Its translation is CASSKGASGRSTDTQYF.

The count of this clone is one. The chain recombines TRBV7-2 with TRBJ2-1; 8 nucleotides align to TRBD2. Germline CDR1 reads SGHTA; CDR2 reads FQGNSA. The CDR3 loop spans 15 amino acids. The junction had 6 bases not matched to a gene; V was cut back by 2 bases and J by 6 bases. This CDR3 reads CASSLRTSSGNEQFF. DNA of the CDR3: TGTGCCAGCAGCTTACGGACTAGCTCGGGCAATGAGCAGTTCTTC.

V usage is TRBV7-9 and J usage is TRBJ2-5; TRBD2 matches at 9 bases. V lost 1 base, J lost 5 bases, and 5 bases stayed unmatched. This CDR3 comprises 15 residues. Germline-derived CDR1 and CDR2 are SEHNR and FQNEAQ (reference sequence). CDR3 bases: TGTGCCAGCAGCTTAGGGCTAGCGGGACGCGAGACCCAGTACTTC. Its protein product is CASSLGLAGRETQYF. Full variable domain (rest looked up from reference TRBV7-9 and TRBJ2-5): DTGVSQNPRHKITKRGQNVTFRCDPISEHNRLYWYRQTLGQGPEFLTYFQNEAQLEKSRLLSDRFSAERPKGSFSTLEIQRTEQGDSAMYLCASSLGLAGRETQYFGPGTRLLVL.

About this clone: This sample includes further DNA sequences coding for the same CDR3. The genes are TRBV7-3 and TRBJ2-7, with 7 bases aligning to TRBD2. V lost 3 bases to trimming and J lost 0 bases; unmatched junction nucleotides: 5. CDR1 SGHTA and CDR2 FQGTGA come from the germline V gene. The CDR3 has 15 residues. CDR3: CASSLNGGSSYEQYF. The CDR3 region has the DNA TGTGCCAGCAGCTTGAACGGGGGGAGCTCCTACGAGCAGTACTTC. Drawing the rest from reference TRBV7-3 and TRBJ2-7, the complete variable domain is GAGVSQTPSNKVTEKGKYVELRCDPISGHTALYWYRQSLGQGPEFLIYFQGTGAADDSGLPNDRFFAVRPEGSVSTLKIQRTERGDSAVYLCASSLNGGSSYEQYFGPGTRLTVT.

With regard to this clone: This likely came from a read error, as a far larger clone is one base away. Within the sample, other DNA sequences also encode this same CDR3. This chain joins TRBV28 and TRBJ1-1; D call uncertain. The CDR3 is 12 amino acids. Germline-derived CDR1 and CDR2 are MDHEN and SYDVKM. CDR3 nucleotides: TGTGCCAGCACCGCCCGCGGCACTGAAGCCTTCTTT. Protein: CASTARGTEAFF.